This TCR beta chain was found in a study of blood T cell repertoires in COVID-19. Whole-study context: COVID-19 samples from acute and convalescent phases originated in the United States, Italy and Spain.

The germline CDR1 and CDR2 sequences are LNHDA and SQIVND (reference sequence). V dropped 2 bases and J dropped 6 bases, with 16 bases sitting between them. The CDR3 length is 15 residues. Recruits, aged 18 to 89 years, lived in 24 US areas. This clone appeared once. In the authors' methods: Nucleated cell counts were estimated from reference gene primer amplification. Only in-frame clones appear in the TCRdb table, and some are missing; sequencing was by immunoSEQ multiplex PCR. V, J and clone size were drawn from that table, and D and trimming were deduced from the DNA. This table has around 200,000 clones, 86% appearing once.

This clonotype was sampled from a woman in her twenties or thirties who had been exposed to COVID-19. Sequenced sample: PBMCs or T cells enriched from blood (not recorded which). The chain couples TRBV19 to TRBJ1-2; D is possibly TRBD1 (5 bases). The CDR3, as DNA: TGTGCCAGTAGTATACGGGGACTCTTCGGCGATGGCTACACCTTC. It encodes CASSIRGLFGDGYTF.